These 13 T cell receptor beta chains were sequenced from one sample in a study of identifying expanded T cells in peripheral blood. Only in-frame clones appear in the TCRdb table, and some are missing; sequencing was by immunoSEQ multiplex PCR. In the table there are more than 75,000 clones, around 87% of which are singletons. Source material: blood. The receptors originated from a person aged 18 to 70 in good health.

On this clone itself: Other DNA sequences in the same sample also yield this CDR3. The chain employs TRBV7-6 and TRBJ2-1; TRBD1 is a possible D gene (5 bases). Germline CDR1 and CDR2: SGHVS and FNYEAQ. Trimming removed 5 bases from V and 4 bases from J, with 18 bases in between. This CDR3 is 16 amino acids long. CDR3 protein: CASSRNTGPTYNEQFF. CDR3 DNA: TGTGCCAGCAGCCGAAATACAGGCCCCACTTACAATGAGCAGTTCTTC.

The chain combines TRBV18 with TRBJ1-2, with 7 bases lining up with TRBD1. Germline V gene lookup returns CDR1 KGHSH and CDR2 LQKENI. Germline trimming cut 2 bases from V and 1 base from J; bases unmatched to any gene: 1. The CDR3 length is 14 residues. The CDR3 DNA reads TGTGCCAGCTCACCAACAGGGGATAACTATGGCTACACCTTC. It specifies CASSPTGDNYGYTF.

V usage is TRBV27 and J usage is TRBJ2-2; D call uncertain. From germline, CDR1 is MNHEY and CDR2 SMNVEV (reference sequence). The CDR3 is 15 residues long. V was clipped by 6 bases and J by 0 bases, with 11 bases between them. The CDR3 protein is CASRRDVTNTGELFF. CDR3 DNA sequence: TGTGCCAGCAGACGCGATGTTACGAACACCGGGGAGCTGTTTTTT.

This clone was detected only once. V gene TRBV6-5 combines with J gene TRBJ2-7; no clear D gene. Germline values: CDR1 MNHEY, CDR2 SVGAGI. The CDR3 contains 14 residues. V was clipped by 8 bases and J by 2 bases, with 16 bases between them. CDR3 protein: CASAFRRNTYEQYF. The CDR3 DNA reads as TGTGCCAGCGCCTTCCGGCGCAACACCTACGAGCAGTACTTC.

The V gene is TRBV7-9, the J gene TRBJ1-2; D gene ambiguous. V lost 6 bases and J 5 bases, leaving 7 bases between the germline ends. The CDR3 runs to 11 residues. Germline V gene lookup returns CDR1 SEHNR and CDR2 FQNEAQ (reference sequence). The CDR3 coding sequence is TGTGCCAGCAGGAACGGATATGGCTACACCTTC. It translates to CASRNGYGYTF.

V usage is TRBV9 and J usage is TRBJ1-4; 7 nucleotides align to TRBD1. Trimming took 4 bases from V and 8 from J; bases not matched to a gene: 11. The germline V gene encodes CDR1 SGDLS and CDR2 YYNGEE. The CDR3 length is 15 residues. The CDR3 sequence is CASSPRQGFREKLFF. CDR3 in DNA: TGTGCCAGCAGCCCTCGACAGGGCTTTAGAGAAAAACTGTTTTTT. Based on the CDR3 plus reference TRBV9 and TRBJ1-4, the full variable domain is DSGVTQTPKHLITATGQRVTLRCSPRSGDLSVYWYQQSLDQGLQFLIQYYNGEERAKGNILERFSAQQFPDLHSELNLSSLELGDSALYFCASSPRQGFREKLFFGSGTQLSVL.

The chain joins TRBV5-6 to TRBJ1-2, with a weak D call TRBD1 (5 bases). The germline V gene encodes CDR1 SGHDT and CDR2 YYEEEE. This CDR3 spans 13 amino acids. V shed 2 bases and J shed 8 bases, with 13 bases lying between them. The CDR3 loop is CASSFYGARGYTF. The CDR3 region has the DNA TGTGCCAGCAGCTTTTACGGGGCTCGGGGCTACACCTTC.

This clone is a singleton in its sample. This sequence joins TRBV7-2 and TRBJ1-2, with D possibly TRBD1 on 6 matching bases. V lost 0 bases to trimming and J lost 4 bases, with 12 bases between them. The CDR3 extends over 15 amino acids. Germline lookup yields CDR1 SGHTA and CDR2 FQGNSA. CDR3 loop: CASSLALGGGYGYTF. The DNA for the CDR3 is TGTGCCAGCAGCTTAGCGCTCGGAGGGGGCTATGGCTACACCTTC.

The V gene is TRBV18, the J gene TRBJ2-3; D ambiguous. This CDR3 comprises 14 residues. Germline V CDR1 and CDR2: KGHSH, LQKENI. V lost 4 bases and J lost 4, with 12 bases in between. CDR3 region: CASSLIPIPDTQYF. CDR3 coding DNA: TGTGCCAGCTCACTGATTCCGATACCAGATACGCAGTATTTT.

This chain links TRBV28 with TRBJ2-7; D not resolved. V gave up 2 bases and J gave up 7 bases, with 9 bases separating them. Looked up from germline, CDR1 is MDHEN and CDR2 is SYDVKM. This CDR3 comprises 12 residues. CDR3: CASSLTLTEQYF. For the CDR3, the DNA is TGTGCCAGCAGTTTAACCCTGACAGAGCAGTACTTC.

The V and J genes are TRBV2 and TRBJ1-1; D possibly corresponds to TRBD1 (5 bases). The CDR3 is made up of 10 amino acids. Trimming left V 8 bases short and J 8 bases short, with 9 bases between. CDR1 is SNHLY and CDR2 is FYNNEI in the germline V gene. The CDR3 DNA reads as TGTGCCAGCCGGGGGATAGAAGCTTTCTTT. Protein: CASRGIEAFF.

The rearrangement links TRBV19 to TRBJ1-1; weak D call: TRBD1 (6 bases). The CDR3 runs to 13 residues. The germline CDR1 and CDR2 sequences are LNHDA and SQIVND (reference sequence). Trimming removed 5 bases from V and 6 bases from J, with 13 bases in between. CDR3 sequence: CASSADRGAEAFF. The CDR3 DNA sequence: TGTGCCAGTAGTGCGGACAGAGGGGCTGAAGCTTTCTTT.

CDR3: CASTKGGTGEHEQYF. CDR3 coding DNA: TGTGCCAGTACTAAAGGAGGGACAGGGGAACACGAGCAGTACTTC. The rearrangement links TRBV19 to TRBJ2-7, with 10 bases that match TRBD1. The CDR3 runs 15 residues. CDR1 and CDR2 (germline): LNHDA, SQIVND (reference sequence). Trimming at V came to 7 bases and at J to 5 bases, leaving 11 bases not matched to a gene.